Listed here are 4 T cell receptor beta chains from one sample, sequenced in a study of HIV-infected children after antiretroviral therapy interruption. Noted treatment: PENTA 11 planned treatment interruption arm or continuous ART arm. RNA-based 3' RACE libraries used unique molecular identifiers. TCRdb called the 3' RACE reads again in MiXCR, with one record for every CDR3 protein. Found here are approximately 15,000 distinct CDR3 sequences, around 3.4% of them singletons; the top ten hold around 36%. This specimen consisted of CD45RO+ CD8+ T cells from PBMCs, pooled from several time points, obtained from a donor given antiretroviral therapy, either interrupted or continuous. The sample's subset: memory CD8+ CD45RO+ CD45RA- T cells. These receptor sequences come from a pool of human donors with HIV.

The gene calls are TRBV6-1 and TRBJ2-2; 12 bases match TRBD2. The CDR3 is 17 residues long. The V and J ends lost 4 bases and 3 bases, in that order; junction bases with no gene match: 6. CDR1 and CDR2 (germline): MNHNS, SASEGT. This CDR3 reads CASSGPPSGGDTGELFF. The CDR3 nucleotides are TGTGCCAGCAGTGGCCCCCCTAGCGGGGGGGACACCGGGGAGCTGTTTTTT.

This clonotype is judged medium-sized. The gene calls are TRBV19 and TRBJ1-5, with TRBD1 matching over 9 bases. The trim removed 4 bases at V and 5 bases at J, leaving 3 bases unmatched. This CDR3 contains 14 residues. CDR1 and CDR2 from the germline V gene are LNHDA and SQIVND (reference sequence). The CDR3 DNA is TGTGCCAGTAGTAGACAGGGGGGATATCAGCCCCAGCATTTT. Protein: CASSRQGGYQPQHF.

This clonotype was seen ten or more times. V gene TRBV30 combines with J gene TRBJ1-2; the D is unclear. Germline V gene lookup returns CDR1 GTSNPN and CDR2 SVGIG (reference sequence). The V end was cut by 0 bases, the J end by 5 bases, with 4 bases between. This CDR3 comprises 11 residues. This CDR3 reads CAWSVTYGYTF. In nucleotides, the CDR3 is TGTGCCTGGAGTGTGACTTATGGCTACACCTTC.

This clonotype has more than one count but fewer than ten. The rearrangement joins TRBV6-2 or TRBV6-3 to TRBJ2-5; possibly TRBD1 for D (6 bases). The V end was cut by 5 bases, the J end by 2 bases, with 15 bases between. CDR1 is MNHEY, CDR2 SVGEGT, per germline. The CDR3 covers 15 residues. CDR3 region: CASSLEGHLQETQYF. For the CDR3, the DNA is TGTGCCAGCAGTCTCGAGGGACATCTGCAAGAGACCCAGTACTTC.